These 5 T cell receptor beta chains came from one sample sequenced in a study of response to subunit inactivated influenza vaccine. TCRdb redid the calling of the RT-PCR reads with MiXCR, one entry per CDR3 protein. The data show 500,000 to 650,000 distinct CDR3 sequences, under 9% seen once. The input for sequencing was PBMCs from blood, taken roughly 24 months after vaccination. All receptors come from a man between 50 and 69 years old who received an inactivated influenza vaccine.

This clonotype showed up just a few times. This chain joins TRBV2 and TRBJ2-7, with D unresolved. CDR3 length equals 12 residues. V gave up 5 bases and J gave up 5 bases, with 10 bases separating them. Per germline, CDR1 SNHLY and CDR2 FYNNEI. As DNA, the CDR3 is TGTGCCAGCAGTTCCCGGGTCGACGAGCAGTACTTC. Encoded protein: CASSSRVDEQYF.

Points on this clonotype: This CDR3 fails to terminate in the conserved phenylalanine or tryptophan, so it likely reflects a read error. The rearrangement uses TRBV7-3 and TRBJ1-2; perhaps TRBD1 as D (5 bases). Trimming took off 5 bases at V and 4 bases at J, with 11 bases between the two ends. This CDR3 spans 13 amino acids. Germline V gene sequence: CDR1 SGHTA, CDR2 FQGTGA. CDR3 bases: TGTGCCAGCAGCCCAGGCCAGGGCTATGGCTACACCGTC. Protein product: CASSPGQGYGYTV.

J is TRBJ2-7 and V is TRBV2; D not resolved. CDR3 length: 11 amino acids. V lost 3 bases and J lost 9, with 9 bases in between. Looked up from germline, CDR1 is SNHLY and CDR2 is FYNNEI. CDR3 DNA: TGTGCCAGCAGTGATCCTCTGCGGCAGTACTTC. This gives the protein CASSDPLRQYF.

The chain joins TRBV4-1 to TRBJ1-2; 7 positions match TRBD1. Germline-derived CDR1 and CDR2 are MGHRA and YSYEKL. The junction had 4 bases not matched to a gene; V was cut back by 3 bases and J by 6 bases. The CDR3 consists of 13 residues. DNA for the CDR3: TGCGCCAGCAGCCACCCAGGGGGGGATGGCTACACCTTC. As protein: CASSHPGGDGYTF.

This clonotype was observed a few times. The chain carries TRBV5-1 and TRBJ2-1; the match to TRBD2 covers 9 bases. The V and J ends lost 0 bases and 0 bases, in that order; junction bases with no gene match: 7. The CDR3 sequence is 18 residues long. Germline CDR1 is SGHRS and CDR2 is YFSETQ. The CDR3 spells CASSLARGSGGSYNEQFF. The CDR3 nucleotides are TGCGCCAGCAGCTTGGCCCGCGGTAGCGGGGGCTCCTACAATGAGCAGTTCTTC.